The 22 T cell receptor beta chains below were found in one sample sequenced in a study of blood T cell repertoires in COVID-19. The assay was immunoSEQ multiplex PCR, and TCRdb's table has in-frame clones only and misses some. Altogether about 90,000 clones are present, approximately 83% being singletons, with the ten largest covering approximately 34%. The sequenced sample was peripheral blood. Source of these receptors: a woman of 80 years or more with active or convalescent COVID-19.

The J gene is TRBJ2-7, the V gene TRBV15; no reliable D call. Germline V gene sequence: CDR1 LNHNV, CDR2 YYDKDF (reference sequence). V was pared by 1 base and J by 5 bases, with 6 bases between. The CDR3 sequence is 12 residues long. Written as DNA, the CDR3 is TGTGCCACCAGCAGAGTGCGGAACGAGCAGTACTTC. As protein: CATSRVRNEQYF. Using reference TRBV15 and TRBJ2-7 for the parts outside the CDR3, the full variable domain is DAMVIQNPRYQVTQFGKPVTLSCSQTLNHNVMYWYQQKSSQAPKLLFHYYDKDFNNEADTPDNFQSRRPNTSFCFLDIRSPGLGDTAMYLCATSRVRNEQYFGPGTRLTVT.

The J gene is TRBJ2-5, the V gene TRBV6-5, with D perhaps TRBD1 (6 bases). This CDR3 spans 15 amino acids. The germline V gene encodes CDR1 MNHEY and CDR2 SVGAGI. V lost 11 bases to trimming and J lost 5 bases, with 24 bases between them. The CDR3 DNA sequence: TGTGCCGCCAGCGTAGGACGGGACAAGGGGGAGACCCAGTACTTC. Translating gives CAASVGRDKGETQYF.

The chain has TRBV4-1 and TRBJ1-5, with 11 bases identical to TRBD1. Germline CDR1 MGHRA, CDR2 YSYEKL. V lost 0 bases to trimming and J lost 4 bases; unmatched junction nucleotides: 11. The CDR3 is 19 amino acids. CDR3 coding DNA: TGCGCCAGCAGCCAAGATAGGGTCGGACAGGGGGCTGGAAATCAGCCCCAGCATTTT. Encoded protein: CASSQDRVGQGAGNQPQHF.

This chain links TRBV2 with TRBJ2-2, with D maybe TRBD1 (5 bases). Trimming shortened V by 8 bases and J by 2 bases, and 18 bases separated the two germline ends. Germline CDR1 reads SNHLY; CDR2 reads FYNNEI. The CDR3 spans 16 residues. The CDR3 sequence: CASLQGVGLNTGELFF. CDR3 nucleotides: TGTGCCAGCCTTCAAGGGGTAGGCCTCAACACCGGGGAGCTGTTTTTT.

CDR3 in DNA: TGTGCCAGCAGCTTGGGGAGTCGGTCTTCCTCCTACGAGCAGTACTTC. Amino acid sequence: CASSLGSRSSSYEQYF. This chain uses TRBV5-4 with TRBJ2-7; D uncertain. The V gene's germline CDR1 is SGHNT and CDR2 YYREEE (reference sequence). The CDR3 totals 16 residues. V dropped 0 bases and J dropped 0 bases, with 13 bases sitting between them.

The chain recombines TRBV6-5 with TRBJ1-2; D possibly corresponds to TRBD1 (6 bases). V was trimmed by 5 bases and J by 8 bases, leaving 12 bases between them. The CDR3 totals 12 residues. Germline CDR1 reads MNHEY; CDR2 reads SVGAGI. CDR3 sequence: CASSNRDHGYTF. CDR3 coding DNA: TGTGCCAGCAGTAACAGGGACCACGGCTACACCTTC.

V usage is TRBV2 and J usage is TRBJ2-5; 8 bases are a match to TRBD1. Germline-derived CDR1 and CDR2 are SNHLY and FYNNEI. J gave up 5 bases and V 7 bases, and 9 bases lay outside the gene matches. This CDR3 comprises 14 residues. This chain's CDR3 is CASIVGTGSETQYF. The CDR3 coding sequence is TGTGCCAGCATTGTAGGGACAGGAAGCGAGACCCAGTACTTC.

For this clone: Relative to the germline gene, one junction end is altered; a read error may explain this. V gene TRBV28 combines with J gene TRBJ1-1, with D perhaps TRBD1 (5 bases). Germline lookup yields CDR1 MDHEN and CDR2 SYDVKM. The CDR3 has 14 residues. The CDR3 DNA sequence: TGTGCCAGCAGTTTGGGGGGACCGAACGCTGAAGCTTTCTTT. As protein: CASSLGGPNAEAFF. Full variable domain (outside the CDR3, taken from reference TRBV28 and TRBJ1-1): DVKVTQSSRYLVKRTGEKVFLECVQDMDHENMFWYRQDPGLGLRLIYFSYDVKMKEKGDIPEGYSVSREKKERFSLILESASTNQTSMYLCASSLGGPNAEAFFGQGTRLTVV.

This sequence joins TRBV2 and TRBJ2-3, with D possibly being TRBD1 (5 bases). Trimming shortened V by 4 bases and J by 1 base, and 9 bases separated the two germline ends. The germline V gene encodes CDR1 SNHLY and CDR2 FYNNEI. The CDR3 contains 14 residues. The CDR3 coding sequence is TGTGCCAGCAGTGGACAGTGGGGCACAGATACGCAGTATTTT. Residues: CASSGQWGTDTQYF.

V is TRBV2 and J is TRBJ2-3, with TRBD2 matching 11 bases. Per germline, CDR1 SNHLY and CDR2 FYNNEI. Germline trimming cut 7 bases from V and 3 bases from J; bases unmatched to any gene: 9. The CDR3 is 16 amino acids. CDR3 DNA: TGTGCCAGCACCAAGACTAGCGGGATCTTAACAGATACGCAGTATTTT. Amino acid sequence: CASTKTSGILTDTQYF.

The table lists this clone with a count of one. V is TRBV12-3 or TRBV12-4 and J is TRBJ1-1, with D unclear. The CDR3 totals 12 residues. V lost 5 bases, J lost 8 bases, and 12 bases lay in between. The CDR3 sequence is CASSPERSEAFF. In DNA form, the CDR3 reads TGTGCCAGCAGTCCTGAACGGTCAGAAGCTTTCTTT.

This chain connects TRBV29-1 to TRBJ2-1; D is possibly TRBD1 (5 bases). V lost 7 bases, J lost 7 bases, and 8 bases lay in between. The CDR3 contains 10 residues. The germline V gene has CDR1 SQVTM and CDR2 ANQGSEA. Here the CDR3 reads CSGGHNEQFF. The CDR3, as DNA: TGCAGCGGGGGCCATAATGAGCAGTTCTTC.

The V call is TRBV28, the J call TRBJ2-7, with D possibly TRBD2 on 6 matching bases. The CDR3 has 16 amino acids. Trimming stripped 4 bases from V and 2 bases from J, with 18 bases between. Looked up from germline, CDR1 is MDHEN and CDR2 is SYDVKM. The CDR3 DNA reads as TGTGCCAGCAGTTCCCGGGGGACCGCTCTTACCTACGAGCAGTACTTC. Protein product: CASSSRGTALTYEQYF.

The rearrangement links TRBV9 to TRBJ1-3; D is possibly TRBD1 (5 bases). Germline-derived CDR1 and CDR2 are SGDLS and YYNGEE. Trimming took 0 bases from V and 0 from J, leaving 10 bases between them. The CDR3 extends over 16 amino acids. The CDR3 nucleotides are TGTGCCAGCAGCGTAGCGGGAGGACACTCTGGAAACACCATATATTTT. Translated, it gives CASSVAGGHSGNTIYF.

The V and J genes are TRBV10-2 and TRBJ2-1; the match to TRBD2 covers 14 bases. Looked up from germline, CDR1 is WSHSY and CDR2 is SAAADI. V trimming: 10 bases; J trimming: 1 base; junction bases outside the gene matches: 12. This CDR3 region has 18 residues. The CDR3 DNA reads TGCGCCACTAAGGGACTAGCGGGAGTGGGAACTTCCTACAATGAGCAGTTCTTC. This encodes CATKGLAGVGTSYNEQFF.

The chain couples TRBV13 to TRBJ1-2; D is uncertain. The V end was cut by 1 base, the J end by 8 bases, with 8 bases between. Germline V gene sequence: CDR1 PRHDT, CDR2 FYEKMQ (reference sequence). The CDR3 has 12 residues. The CDR3 coding sequence is TGTGCCAGCAGCTTAGCCAGGCCGGGCTACACCTTC. It codes for CASSLARPGYTF.

The chain couples TRBV10-3 to TRBJ2-3; TRBD2 aligns across 8 bases. V gave up 11 bases and J gave up 1 base; unmatched junction bases: 8. The CDR3 covers 14 residues. Germline values: CDR1 ENHRY, CDR2 SYGVKD. As DNA, the CDR3 is TGTGCCGCACGAAGCGGGAGCGGCACAGATACGCAGTATTTT. This sequence encodes CAARSGSGTDTQYF.

J is TRBJ2-5 and V is TRBV2; TRBD2 agrees at 9 bases. The CDR3 covers 16 residues. In germline, CDR1 is SNHLY, CDR2 FYNNEI. With V trimmed by 5 bases and J by 4 bases, 11 bases remained unmatched. CDR3 residues: CASSLVRASGVETQYF. Here the CDR3 DNA reads TGTGCCAGCAGTCTTGTTAGGGCTAGCGGGGTAGAGACCCAGTACTTC.

The J gene is TRBJ2-2, the V gene TRBV19, with 7 bases fitting TRBD1. This CDR3 is built from 14 residues. CDR1 and CDR2 from the germline V gene are LNHDA and SQIVND (reference sequence). V lost 7 bases and J lost 1; bases outside the gene matches: 3. This CDR3 is CASKRTGNTGELFF. The CDR3 DNA is TGTGCCAGTAAAAGGACAGGGAACACCGGGGAGCTGTTTTTT.

The rearrangement links TRBV10-2 to TRBJ1-5; TRBD1 matches at 7 bases. Germline assignment: CDR1 WSHSY and CDR2 SAAADI. V was clipped by 7 bases and J by 3 bases; unmatched bases: 9. This CDR3 is 15 amino acids long. In DNA, the CDR3 is TGCGCCAGCAATACACAGGGGCTACTCAATCAGCCCCAGCATTTT. Translated: CASNTQGLLNQPQHF.

This clone appeared once. The V call is TRBV29-1, the J call TRBJ1-1, with 10 bases identical to TRBD1. Germline CDR1 reads SQVTM; CDR2 reads ANQGSEA. There are 12 residues in the CDR3. J lost 4 bases, V lost 5 bases, and 1 base had no gene match. CDR3 protein: CSVRTGGTEAFF. CDR3 DNA: TGCAGCGTTCGGACAGGGGGCACTGAAGCTTTCTTT.

The gene calls are TRBV11-2 and TRBJ2-5, with D possibly TRBD1 on 6 matching bases. This CDR3 spans 14 amino acids. Per germline, CDR1 SGHAT and CDR2 FQNNGV. Trimming cost V 5 bases and J 1 base, with 11 bases left between them. Written as DNA, the CDR3 is TGTGCCAGCAGCCCGGGACATCTCCAAGAGACCCAGTACTTC. Encoded protein: CASSPGHLQETQYF.